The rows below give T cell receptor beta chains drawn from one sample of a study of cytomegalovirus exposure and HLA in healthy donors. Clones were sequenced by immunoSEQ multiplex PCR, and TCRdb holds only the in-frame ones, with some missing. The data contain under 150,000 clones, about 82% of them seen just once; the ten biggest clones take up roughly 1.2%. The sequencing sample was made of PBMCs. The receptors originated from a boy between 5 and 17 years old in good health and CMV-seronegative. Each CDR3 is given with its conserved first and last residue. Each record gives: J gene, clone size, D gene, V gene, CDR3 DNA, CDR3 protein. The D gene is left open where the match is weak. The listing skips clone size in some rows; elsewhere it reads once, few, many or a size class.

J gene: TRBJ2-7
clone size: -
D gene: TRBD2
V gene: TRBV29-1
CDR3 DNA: TGCAGCGTTGAAGAAAAACTAGCGGGAGTAATAGGCGAGCAGTACTTC
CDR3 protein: CSVEEKLAGVIGEQYF

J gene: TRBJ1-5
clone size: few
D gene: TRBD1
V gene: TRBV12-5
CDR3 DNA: TGTGCTAGTGGTCCCGGGACAGGCCCCTATAGCAATCAGCCCCAGCATTTT
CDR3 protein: CASGPGTGPYSNQPQHF

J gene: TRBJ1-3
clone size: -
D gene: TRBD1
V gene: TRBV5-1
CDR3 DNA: TGCGCCAGCAGCTTGGCGGGGACAGGGGGAAGGACTGGAAACACCATATATTTT
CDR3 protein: CASSLAGTGGRTGNTIYF

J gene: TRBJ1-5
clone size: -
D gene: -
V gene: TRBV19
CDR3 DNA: TGTGCCAGTAGCCCCGGTTATGGCAATCAGCCCCAGCATTTT
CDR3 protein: CASSPGYGNQPQHF

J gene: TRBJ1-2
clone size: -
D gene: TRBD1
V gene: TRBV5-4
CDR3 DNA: TGTGCCAGCAGCTTGGCAGTGGGCAGGGGGAACTATGGCTACACCTTC
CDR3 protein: CASSLAVGRGNYGYTF

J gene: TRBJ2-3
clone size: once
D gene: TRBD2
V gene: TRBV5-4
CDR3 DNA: TGTGCCAGCAGCTTGGGGGCGGGAGGAAATGAGGATACGCAGTATTTT
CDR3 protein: CASSLGAGGNEDTQYF

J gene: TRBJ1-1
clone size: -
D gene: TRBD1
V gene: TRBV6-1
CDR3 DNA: TGTGCCAGCGGGAACAGGGGTCGCGAAGCTTTCTTT
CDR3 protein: CASGNRGREAFF

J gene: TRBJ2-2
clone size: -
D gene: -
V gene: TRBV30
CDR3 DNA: TGTGCCGGCCCCAGGGCGGTAGATACCGGGGAGCTGTTTTTT
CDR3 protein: CAGPRAVDTGELFF

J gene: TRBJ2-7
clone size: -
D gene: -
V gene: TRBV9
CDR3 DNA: TGTGCCAGCAGCGTACATCTAGCCGCGAACGAGCAGTACTTC
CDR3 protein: CASSVHLAANEQYF

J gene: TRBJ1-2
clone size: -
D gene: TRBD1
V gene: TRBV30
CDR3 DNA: TGTGCCTGGTCAAGGACAGGGAAAGACTATGGCTACACCTTC
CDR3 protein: CAWSRTGKDYGYTF

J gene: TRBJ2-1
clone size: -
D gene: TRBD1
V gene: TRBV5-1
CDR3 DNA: TGCGCCAGCAGCTTGGGTGTTACGGGACAGGGCAATGAGCAGTTCTTC
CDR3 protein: CASSLGVTGQGNEQFF

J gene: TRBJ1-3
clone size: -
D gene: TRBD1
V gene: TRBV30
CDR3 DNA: TGTGCCTGGAATATCCCGGGACAGGGCTCTGGAAACACCATATATTTT
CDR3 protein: CAWNIPGQGSGNTIYF

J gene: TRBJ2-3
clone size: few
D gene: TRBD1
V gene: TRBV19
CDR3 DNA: TGTGCCAGTACTCTACAGGGGTCCCCCACAGATACGCAGTATTTT
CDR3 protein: CASTLQGSPTDTQYF

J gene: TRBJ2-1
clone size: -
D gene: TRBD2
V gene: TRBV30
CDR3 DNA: TGTGCCTGGAGTAGCCTCGGGGGGAATGAGCAGTTCTTC
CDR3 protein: CAWSSLGGNEQFF

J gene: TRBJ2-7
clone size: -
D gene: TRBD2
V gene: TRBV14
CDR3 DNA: TGTGCCAGCAGCCAAACGCCGGGACTAGCGCCGTACTTC
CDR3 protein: CASSQTPGLAPYF

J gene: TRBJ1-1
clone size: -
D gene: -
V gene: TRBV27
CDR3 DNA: TGTGCCAGCATTTCCCGGGGGGGGAACACTGAAGCTTTCTTT
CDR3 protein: CASISRGGNTEAFF

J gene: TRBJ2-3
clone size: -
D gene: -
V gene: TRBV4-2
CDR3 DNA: TGTGCCAGCAGCCAGGCCCTGGGGGCGGAGGGCACAGATACGCAGTATTTT
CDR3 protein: CASSQALGAEGTDTQYF

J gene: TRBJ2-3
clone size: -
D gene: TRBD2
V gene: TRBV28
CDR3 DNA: TGTGCCAGCAACCAGGTGCGGGAGGGCCGGGGAGATCAGTATTTT
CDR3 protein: CASNQVREGRGDQYF

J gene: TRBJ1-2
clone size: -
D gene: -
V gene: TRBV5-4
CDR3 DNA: TGTGCCAGCAGCTTGAGGACAGCCTATGGCTACACCTTC
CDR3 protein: CASSLRTAYGYTF

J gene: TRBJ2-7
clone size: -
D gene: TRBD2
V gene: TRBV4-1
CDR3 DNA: TGCGCCAGCAGCCAAGGTGGGCCAGCGGGATGGAGCGAGCAGTACTTC
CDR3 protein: CASSQGGPAGWSEQYF

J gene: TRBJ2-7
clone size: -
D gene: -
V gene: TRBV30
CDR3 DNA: TGTGCCTGGGTTTCAGGGCCCGAGCAGTACTTC
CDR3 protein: CAWVSGPEQYF

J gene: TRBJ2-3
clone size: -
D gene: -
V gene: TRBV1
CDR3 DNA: TGCACCAGCAGCCAAGGAGAGCTTAGCGGGAGGGCCCTAACAGATACGCAGTATTTT
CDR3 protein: CTSSQGELSGRALTDTQYF

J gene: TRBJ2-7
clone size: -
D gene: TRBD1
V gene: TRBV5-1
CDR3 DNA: TGCGCCAGCAGCACATTGGGACAGGAAATCTACGAGCAGTACTTC
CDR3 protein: CASSTLGQEIYEQYF